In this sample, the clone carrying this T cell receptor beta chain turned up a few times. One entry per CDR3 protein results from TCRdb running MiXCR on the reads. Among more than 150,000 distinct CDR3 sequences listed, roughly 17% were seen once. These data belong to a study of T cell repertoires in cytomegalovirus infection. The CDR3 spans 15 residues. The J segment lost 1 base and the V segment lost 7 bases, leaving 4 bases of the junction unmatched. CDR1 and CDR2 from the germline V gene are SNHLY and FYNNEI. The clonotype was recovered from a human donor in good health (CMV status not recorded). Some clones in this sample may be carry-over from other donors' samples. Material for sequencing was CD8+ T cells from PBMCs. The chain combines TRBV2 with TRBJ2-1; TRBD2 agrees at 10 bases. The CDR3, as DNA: TGTGCCAGCAACGGACTAGCGGCGTCCTACAATGAGCAGTTCTTC. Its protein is CASNGLAASYNEQFF.